The next 8 T cell receptor beta chains were all read from a single sample in a study of PD-1 blockade in classical Hodgkin lymphoma. TCRdb's copy holds only in-frame clones and misses some; the assay was immunoSEQ multiplex PCR. Found here are under 45,000 clones, around 69% of them singletons; the top ten hold roughly 2.6%. Time point given: cycle 4 day 1 (C4D1), after about 6 weeks of nivolumab. Every one of the patients relapsed after autologous stem cell transplantation (brentuximab vedotin exposure was variable). The sequenced sample was peripheral blood mononuclear cells (PBMCs), obtained before the fourth cycle of nivolumab. The receptors shown here come from a human donor with classical Hodgkin lymphoma.

This clone is medium-sized. The CDR3 sequence: CASSLKGSQETQYF. For the CDR3, the DNA is TGTGCCAGCAGCTTAAAGGGCTCCCAAGAGACCCAGTACTTC. The chain links TRBV7-2 to TRBJ2-5; D not certain. Per the germline V gene, CDR1 is SGHTA and CDR2 is FQGNSA. Trimming pared 2 bases from V and 1 base from J, leaving 8 bases between. This CDR3 comprises 14 residues.

The chain uses TRBV30 and TRBJ2-5, with a possible D match to TRBD1 (6 bases). This CDR3 has 14 residues. Germline V lookup: CDR1 GTSNPN, CDR2 SVGIG (reference sequence). V was clipped by 3 bases and J by 5 bases, with 16 bases between them. The CDR3 sequence: CAWSKIQGYETQYF. In DNA form, the CDR3 reads TGTGCCTGGAGCAAAATACAGGGTTATGAGACCCAGTACTTC.

This sequence joins TRBV6-6 and TRBJ2-1; D remains ambiguous. The CDR3 is 11 amino acids. Germline lookup yields CDR1 MNHNY and CDR2 SVGAGI (reference sequence). V lost 2 bases and J 10 bases, leaving 6 bases between the germline ends. Here the CDR3 reads CASSYGQEQFF. The CDR3 region has the DNA TGTGCCAGCAGTTACGGGCAAGAGCAGTTCTTC.

The gene calls are TRBV6-5 and TRBJ2-3; 12 bases are a match to TRBD1. The junction had 3 bases not matched to a gene; V was cut back by 6 bases and J by 2 bases. The CDR3 loop spans 15 amino acids. Germline V gene lookup returns CDR1 MNHEY and CDR2 SVGAGI. The CDR3: CASSGTGGPTDTQYF. Written as DNA, the CDR3 is TGTGCCAGCAGCGGGACAGGGGGCCCCACAGATACGCAGTATTTT.

V and J are TRBV28 and TRBJ2-7, with D possibly called TRBD1 or TRBD2 (5 bases each). The CDR3 consists of 14 residues. CDR1 is MDHEN and CDR2 is SYDVKM in the germline V gene. V was shortened by 5 bases and J by 5 bases, with 16 bases between the two germline ends. The CDR3: CASSPLGRGDEQYF. The CDR3 DNA reads as TGTGCCAGCAGTCCCTTAGGCCGGGGCGACGAGCAGTACTTC.

The chain has TRBV7-3 and TRBJ2-5, with 7 bases that match TRBD2. Germline V gene data show CDR1 as SGHTA and CDR2 as FQGTGA. Trimming at V came to 6 bases and at J to 3 bases, leaving 4 bases not matched to a gene. There are 13 residues in the CDR3. CDR3 sequence reads: CASSRGVEETQYF. In nucleotides, the CDR3 is TGTGCCAGCAGTCGGGGGGTAGAAGAGACCCAGTACTTC.

This clone was counted between two and nine times. J is TRBJ2-1 and V is TRBV2, with a weak D call TRBD1 (6 bases). V was shortened by 6 bases and J by 8 bases, with 11 bases between the two germline ends. The CDR3 has 12 amino acids. Germline V lookup: CDR1 SNHLY, CDR2 FYNNEI. The CDR3 DNA follows: TGTGCCAGCAGACAGGGCAGGGATGAGCAGTTCTTC. Translating it yields CASRQGRDEQFF. Full variable domain (missing parts from reference TRBV2 and TRBJ2-1): EPEVTQTPSHQVTQMGQEVILRCVPISNHLYFYWYRQILGQKVEFLVSFYNNEISEKSEIFDDQFSVERPDGSNFTLKIRSTKLEDSAMYFCASRQGRDEQFFGPGTRLTVL.

The genes are TRBV10-3 and TRBJ1-2, with a weak D call TRBD1 (6 bases). The CDR3 consists of 11 residues. In germline, CDR1 is ENHRY, CDR2 SYGVKD. Trimming stripped 7 bases from V and 8 bases from J, with 11 bases between. CDR3 in DNA: TGTGCCATCACGAGGGGACAAGGCTACACCTTC. The encoded protein is CAITRGQGYTF.